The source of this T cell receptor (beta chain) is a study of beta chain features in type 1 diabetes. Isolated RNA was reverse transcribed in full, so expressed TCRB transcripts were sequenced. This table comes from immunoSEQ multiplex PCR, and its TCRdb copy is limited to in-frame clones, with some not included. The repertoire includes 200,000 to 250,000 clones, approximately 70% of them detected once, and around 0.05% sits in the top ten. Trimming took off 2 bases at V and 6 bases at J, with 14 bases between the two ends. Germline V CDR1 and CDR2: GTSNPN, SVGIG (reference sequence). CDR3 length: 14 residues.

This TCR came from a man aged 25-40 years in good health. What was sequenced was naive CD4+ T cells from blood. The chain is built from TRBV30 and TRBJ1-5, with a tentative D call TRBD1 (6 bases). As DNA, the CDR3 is TGTGCCTGGAGTAGTGGGGGGGCAGGTCAGCCCCAGCATTTT. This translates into CAWSSGGAGQPQHF. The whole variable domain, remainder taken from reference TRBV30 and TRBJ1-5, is SQTIHQWPATLVQPVGSPLSLECTVEGTSNPNLYWYRQAAGRGLQLLFYSVGIGQISSEVPQNLSASRPQDRQFILSSKKLLLSDSGFYLCAWSSGGAGQPQHFGDGTRLSIL.